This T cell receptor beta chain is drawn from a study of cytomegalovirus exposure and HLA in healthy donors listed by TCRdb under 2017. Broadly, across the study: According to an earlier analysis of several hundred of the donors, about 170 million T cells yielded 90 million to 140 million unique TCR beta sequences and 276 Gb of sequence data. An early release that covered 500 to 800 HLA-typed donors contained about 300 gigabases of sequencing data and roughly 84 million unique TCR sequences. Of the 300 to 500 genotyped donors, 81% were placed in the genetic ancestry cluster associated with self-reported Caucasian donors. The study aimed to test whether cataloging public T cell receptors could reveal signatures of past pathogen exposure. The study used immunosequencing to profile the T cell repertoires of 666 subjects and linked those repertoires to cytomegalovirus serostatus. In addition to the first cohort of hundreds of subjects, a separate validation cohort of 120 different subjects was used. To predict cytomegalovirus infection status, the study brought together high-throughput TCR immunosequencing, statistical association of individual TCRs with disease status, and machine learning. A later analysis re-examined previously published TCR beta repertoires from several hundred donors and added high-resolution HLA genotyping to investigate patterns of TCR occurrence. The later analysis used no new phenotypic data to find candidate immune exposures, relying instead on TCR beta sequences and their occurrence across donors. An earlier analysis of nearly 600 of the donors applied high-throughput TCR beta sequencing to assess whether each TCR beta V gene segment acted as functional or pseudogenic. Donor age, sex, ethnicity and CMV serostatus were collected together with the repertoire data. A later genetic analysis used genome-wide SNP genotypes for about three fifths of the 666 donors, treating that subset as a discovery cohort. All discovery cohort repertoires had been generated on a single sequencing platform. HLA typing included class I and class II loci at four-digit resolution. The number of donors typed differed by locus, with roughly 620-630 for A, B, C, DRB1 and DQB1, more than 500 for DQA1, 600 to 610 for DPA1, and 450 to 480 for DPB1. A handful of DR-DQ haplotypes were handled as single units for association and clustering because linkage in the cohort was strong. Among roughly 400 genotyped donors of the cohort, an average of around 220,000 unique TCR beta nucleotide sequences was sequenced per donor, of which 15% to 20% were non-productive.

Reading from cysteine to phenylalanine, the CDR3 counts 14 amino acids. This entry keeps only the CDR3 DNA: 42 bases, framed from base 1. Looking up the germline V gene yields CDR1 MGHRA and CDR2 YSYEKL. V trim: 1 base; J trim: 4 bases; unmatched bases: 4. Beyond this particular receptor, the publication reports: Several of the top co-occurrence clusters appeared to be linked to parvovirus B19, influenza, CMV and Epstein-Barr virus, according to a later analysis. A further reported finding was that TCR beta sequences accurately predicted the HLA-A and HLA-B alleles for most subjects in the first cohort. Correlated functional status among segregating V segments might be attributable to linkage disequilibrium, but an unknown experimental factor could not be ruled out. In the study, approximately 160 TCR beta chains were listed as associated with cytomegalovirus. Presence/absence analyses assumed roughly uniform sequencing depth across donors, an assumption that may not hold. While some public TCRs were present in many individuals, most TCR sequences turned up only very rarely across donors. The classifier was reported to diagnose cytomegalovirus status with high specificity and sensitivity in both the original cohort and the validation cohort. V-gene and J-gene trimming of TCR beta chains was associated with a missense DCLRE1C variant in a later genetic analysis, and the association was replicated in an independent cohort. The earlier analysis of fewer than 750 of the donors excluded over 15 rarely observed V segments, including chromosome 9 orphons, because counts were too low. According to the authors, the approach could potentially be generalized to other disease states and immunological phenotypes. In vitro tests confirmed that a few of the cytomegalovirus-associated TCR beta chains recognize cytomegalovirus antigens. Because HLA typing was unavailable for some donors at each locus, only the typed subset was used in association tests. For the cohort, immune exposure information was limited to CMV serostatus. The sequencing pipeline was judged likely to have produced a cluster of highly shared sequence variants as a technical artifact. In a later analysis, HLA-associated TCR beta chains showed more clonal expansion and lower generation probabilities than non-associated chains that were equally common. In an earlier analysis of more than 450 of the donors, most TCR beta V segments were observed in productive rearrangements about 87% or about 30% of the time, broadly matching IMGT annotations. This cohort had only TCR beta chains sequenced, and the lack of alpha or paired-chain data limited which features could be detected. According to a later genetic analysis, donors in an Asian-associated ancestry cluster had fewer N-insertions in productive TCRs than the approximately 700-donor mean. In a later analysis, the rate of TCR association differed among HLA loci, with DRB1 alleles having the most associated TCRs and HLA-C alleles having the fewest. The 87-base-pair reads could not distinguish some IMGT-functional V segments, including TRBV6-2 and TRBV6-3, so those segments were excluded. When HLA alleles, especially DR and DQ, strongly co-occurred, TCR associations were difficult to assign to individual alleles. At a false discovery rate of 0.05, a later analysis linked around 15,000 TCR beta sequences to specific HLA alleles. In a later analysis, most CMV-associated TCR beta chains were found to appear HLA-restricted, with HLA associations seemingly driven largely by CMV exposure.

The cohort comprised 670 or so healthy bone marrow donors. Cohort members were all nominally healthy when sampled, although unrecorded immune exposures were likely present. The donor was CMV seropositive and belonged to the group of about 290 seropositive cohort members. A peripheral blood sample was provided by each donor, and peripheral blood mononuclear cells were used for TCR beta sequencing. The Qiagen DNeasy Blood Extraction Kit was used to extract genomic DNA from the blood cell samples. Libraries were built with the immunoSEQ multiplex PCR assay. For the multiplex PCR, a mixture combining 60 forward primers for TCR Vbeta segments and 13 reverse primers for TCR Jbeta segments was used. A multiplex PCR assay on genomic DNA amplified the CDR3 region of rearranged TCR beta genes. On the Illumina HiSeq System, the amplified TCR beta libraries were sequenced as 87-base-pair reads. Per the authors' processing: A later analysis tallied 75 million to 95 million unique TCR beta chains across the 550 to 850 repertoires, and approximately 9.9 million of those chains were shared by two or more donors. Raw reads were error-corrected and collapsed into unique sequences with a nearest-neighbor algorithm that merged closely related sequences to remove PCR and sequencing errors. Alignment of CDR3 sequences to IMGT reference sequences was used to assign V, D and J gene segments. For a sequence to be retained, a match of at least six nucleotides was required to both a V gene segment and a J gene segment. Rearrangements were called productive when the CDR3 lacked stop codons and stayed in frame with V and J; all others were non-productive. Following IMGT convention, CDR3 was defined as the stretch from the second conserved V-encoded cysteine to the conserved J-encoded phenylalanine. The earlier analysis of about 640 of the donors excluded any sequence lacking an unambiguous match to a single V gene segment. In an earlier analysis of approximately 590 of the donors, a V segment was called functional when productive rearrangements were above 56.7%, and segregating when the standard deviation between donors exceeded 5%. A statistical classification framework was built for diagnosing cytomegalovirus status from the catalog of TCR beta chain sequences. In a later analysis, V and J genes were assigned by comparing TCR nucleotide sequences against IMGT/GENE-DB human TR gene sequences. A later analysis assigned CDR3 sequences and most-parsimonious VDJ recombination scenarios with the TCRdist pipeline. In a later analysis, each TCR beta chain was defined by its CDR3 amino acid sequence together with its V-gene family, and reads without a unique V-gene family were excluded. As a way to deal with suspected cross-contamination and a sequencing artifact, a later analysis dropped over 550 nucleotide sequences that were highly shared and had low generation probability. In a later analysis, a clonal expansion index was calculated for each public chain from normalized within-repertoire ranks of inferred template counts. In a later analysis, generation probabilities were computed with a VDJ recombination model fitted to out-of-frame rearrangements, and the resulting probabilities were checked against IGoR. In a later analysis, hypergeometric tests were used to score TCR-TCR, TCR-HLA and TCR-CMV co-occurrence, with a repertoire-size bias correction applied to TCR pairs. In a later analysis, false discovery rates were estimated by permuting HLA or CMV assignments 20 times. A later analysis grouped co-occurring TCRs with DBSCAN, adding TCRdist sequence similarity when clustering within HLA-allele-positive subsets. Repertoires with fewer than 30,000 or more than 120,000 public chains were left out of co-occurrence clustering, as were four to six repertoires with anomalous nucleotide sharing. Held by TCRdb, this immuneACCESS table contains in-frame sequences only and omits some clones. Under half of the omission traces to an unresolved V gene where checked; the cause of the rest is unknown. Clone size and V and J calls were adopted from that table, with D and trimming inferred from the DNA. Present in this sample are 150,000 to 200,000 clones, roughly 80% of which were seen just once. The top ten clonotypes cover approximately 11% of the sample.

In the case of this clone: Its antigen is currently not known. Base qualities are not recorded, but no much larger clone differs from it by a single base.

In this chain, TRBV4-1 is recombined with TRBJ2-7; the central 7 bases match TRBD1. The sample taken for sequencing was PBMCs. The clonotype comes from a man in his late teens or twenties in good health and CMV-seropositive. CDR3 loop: CASSQGQGAYEQYF. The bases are TGCGCCAGCAGCCAAGGACAGGGAGCTTACGAGCAGTACTTC.